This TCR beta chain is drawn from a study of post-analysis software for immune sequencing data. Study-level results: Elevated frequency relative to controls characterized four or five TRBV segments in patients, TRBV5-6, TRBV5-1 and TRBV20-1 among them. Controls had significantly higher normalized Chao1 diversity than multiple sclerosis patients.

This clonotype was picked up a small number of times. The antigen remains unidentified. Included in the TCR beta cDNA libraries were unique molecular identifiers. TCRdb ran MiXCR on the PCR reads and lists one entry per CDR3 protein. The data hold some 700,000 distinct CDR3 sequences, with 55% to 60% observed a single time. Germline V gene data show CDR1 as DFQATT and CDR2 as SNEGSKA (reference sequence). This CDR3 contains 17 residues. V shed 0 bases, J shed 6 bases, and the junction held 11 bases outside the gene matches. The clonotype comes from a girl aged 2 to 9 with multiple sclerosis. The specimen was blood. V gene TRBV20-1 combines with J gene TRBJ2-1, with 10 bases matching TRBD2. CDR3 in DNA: TGCAGTGCTAGAGAGATTAGCGGGGGGCTTCCTACCAATGAGCAGTTCTTC. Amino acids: CSAREISGGLPTNEQFF.